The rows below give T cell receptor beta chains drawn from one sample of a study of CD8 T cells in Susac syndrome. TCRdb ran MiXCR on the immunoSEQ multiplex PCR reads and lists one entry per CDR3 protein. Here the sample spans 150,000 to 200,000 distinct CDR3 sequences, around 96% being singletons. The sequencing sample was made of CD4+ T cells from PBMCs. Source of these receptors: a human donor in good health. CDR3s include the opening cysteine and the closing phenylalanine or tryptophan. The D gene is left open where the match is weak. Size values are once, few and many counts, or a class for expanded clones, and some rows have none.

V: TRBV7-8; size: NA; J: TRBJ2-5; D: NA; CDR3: CASSFIWPPETQYF; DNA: TGTGCCAGCAGCTTTATCTGGCCACCGGAGACCCAGTACTTC
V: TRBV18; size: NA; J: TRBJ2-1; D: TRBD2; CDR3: CASSFSQRGYNEQFF; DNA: TGTGCCAGCTCATTCTCCCAGCGGGGGTACAATGAGCAGTTCTTC
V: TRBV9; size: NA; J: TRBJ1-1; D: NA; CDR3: CASSVERVNTEAFF; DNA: TGTGCCAGCAGCGTAGAAAGGGTGAACACTGAAGCTTTCTTT
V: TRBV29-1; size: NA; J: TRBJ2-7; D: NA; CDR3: CSVAARGGYEQYF; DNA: TGCAGCGTTGCCGCCCGGGGCGGTTATGAGCAGTACTTC
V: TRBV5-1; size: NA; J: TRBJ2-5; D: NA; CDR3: CASSLTVQETQYF; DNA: TGCGCCAGCAGCTTGACGGTTCAAGAGACCCAGTACTTC
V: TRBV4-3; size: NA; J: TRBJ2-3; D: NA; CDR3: CASSLSGTSTDTQYF; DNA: TGCGCCAGCAGCCTATCCGGGACTAGCACAGATACGCAGTATTTT
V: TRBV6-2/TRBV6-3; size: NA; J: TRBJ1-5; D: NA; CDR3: CASSYGEMPQHF; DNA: TGTGCCAGCAGTTACGGGGAAATGCCCCAGCATTTT
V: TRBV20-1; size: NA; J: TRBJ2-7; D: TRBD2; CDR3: CSAAGTSGGTEQYF; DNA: TGCAGTGCTGCCGGGACTAGCGGGGGCACGGAGCAGTACTTC
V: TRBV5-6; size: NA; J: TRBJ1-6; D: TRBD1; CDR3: CASSVTGSGSPLHF; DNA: TGTGCCAGCAGCGTGACAGGGTCCGGTTCACCCCTCCACTTT
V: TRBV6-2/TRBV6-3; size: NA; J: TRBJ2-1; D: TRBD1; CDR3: CASGRDRVYNEQFF; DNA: TGTGCCAGCGGACGGGACAGGGTCTACAATGAGCAGTTCTTC
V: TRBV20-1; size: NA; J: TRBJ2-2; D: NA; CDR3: CSAKDRHTGELFF; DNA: TGCAGTGCAAAGGACAGACACACCGGGGAGCTGTTTTTT
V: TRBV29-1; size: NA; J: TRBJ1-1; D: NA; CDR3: CSVETLGTEAFF; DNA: TGCAGCGTTGAGACGCTGGGGACTGAAGCTTTCTTT
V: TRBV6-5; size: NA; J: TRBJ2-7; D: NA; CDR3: CASKKVRLGTYEQYF; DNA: TGTGCCAGCAAGAAGGTCCGCCTGGGGACGTACGAGCAGTACTTC
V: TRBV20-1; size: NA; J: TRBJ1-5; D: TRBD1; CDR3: CSARGQLSNQPQHF; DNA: TGCAGTGCTAGGGGACAGCTTAGCAATCAGCCCCAGCATTTT
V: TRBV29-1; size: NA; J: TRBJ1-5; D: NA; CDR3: CSVVTGNSNQPQHF; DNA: TGCAGCGTAGTTACAGGGAATAGCAATCAGCCCCAGCATTTT
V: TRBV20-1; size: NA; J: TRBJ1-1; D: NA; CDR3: CSATQQGPGTEAFF; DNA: TGCAGTGCTACTCAACAGGGACCGGGCACTGAAGCTTTCTTT
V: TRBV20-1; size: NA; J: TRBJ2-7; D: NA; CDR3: CSAQDSHPSYEQYF; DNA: TGCAGTGCTCAGGACTCACACCCAAGCTACGAGCAGTACTTC
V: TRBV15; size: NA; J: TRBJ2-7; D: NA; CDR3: CATSRGFSSYEQYF; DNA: TGTGCCACCAGCAGAGGCTTCTCCTCCTACGAGCAGTACTTC
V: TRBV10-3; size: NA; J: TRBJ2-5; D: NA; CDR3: CAISYGQETQYF; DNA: TGTGCCATCAGCTATGGCCAAGAGACCCAGTACTTC
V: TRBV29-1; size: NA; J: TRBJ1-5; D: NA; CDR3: CSTGPQPQHF; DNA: TGCAGTACAGGGCCTCAGCCCCAGCATTTT
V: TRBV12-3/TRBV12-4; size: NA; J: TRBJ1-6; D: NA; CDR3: CASSLTANNSPLHF; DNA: TGTGCCAGCAGTTTAACAGCTAATAATTCACCCCTCCACTTT
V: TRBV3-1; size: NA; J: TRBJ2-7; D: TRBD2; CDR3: CASSPAAGGTYEQYF; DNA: TGTGCCAGCAGCCCGGCGGCGGGGGGTACATACGAGCAGTACTTC
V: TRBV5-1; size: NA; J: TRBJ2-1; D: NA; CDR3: CASSLGGLNEQFF; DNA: TGCGCCAGCAGCTTAGGGGGGCTGAATGAGCAGTTCTTC
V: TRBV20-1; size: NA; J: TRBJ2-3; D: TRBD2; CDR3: CSARLAGETDTQYF; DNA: TGCAGTGCACGACTAGCGGGGGAGACAGATACGCAGTATTTT
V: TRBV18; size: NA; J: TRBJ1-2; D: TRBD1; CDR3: CASSPQGENYGYTF; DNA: TGTGCCAGCTCACCGCAGGGGGAGAACTATGGCTACACCTTC
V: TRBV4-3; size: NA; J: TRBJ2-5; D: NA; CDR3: CASSQLGGAQETQYF; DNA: TGCGCCAGCAGCCAACTAGGGGGGGCCCAAGAGACCCAGTACTTC
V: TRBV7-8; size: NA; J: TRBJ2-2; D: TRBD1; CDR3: CASSFVTGGTGELFF; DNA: TGTGCCAGCAGCTTCGTGACAGGGGGCACCGGGGAGCTGTTTTTT
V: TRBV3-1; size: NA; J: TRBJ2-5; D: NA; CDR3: CASSQSDAGETQYF; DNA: TGTGCCAGCAGCCAAAGCGACGCCGGGGAGACCCAGTACTTC
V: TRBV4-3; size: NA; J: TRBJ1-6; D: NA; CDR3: CASTSLWRPYNSPLHF; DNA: TGCGCCAGCACCTCCCTTTGGCGGCCTTATAATTCACCCCTCCACTTT
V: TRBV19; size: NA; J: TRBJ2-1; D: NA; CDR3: CASPYKGSEQFF; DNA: TGTGCCAGTCCTTATAAAGGGAGTGAGCAGTTCTTC
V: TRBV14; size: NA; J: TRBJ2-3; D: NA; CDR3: CASSQVRPLTDTQYF; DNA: TGTGCCAGCAGCCAAGTAAGGCCCCTCACCGATACGCAGTATTTT
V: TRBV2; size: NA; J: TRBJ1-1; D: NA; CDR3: CATTGNGNTEAFF; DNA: TGTGCCACCACGGGGAACGGAAACACTGAAGCTTTCTTT
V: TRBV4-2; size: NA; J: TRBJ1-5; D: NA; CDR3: CASSQVQEQPQHF; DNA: TGTGCCAGCAGCCAAGTACAGGAACAGCCCCAGCATTTT
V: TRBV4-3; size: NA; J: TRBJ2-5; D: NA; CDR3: CASSQETGTETQYF; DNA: TGCGCCAGCAGCCAAGAAACAGGGACAGAGACCCAGTACTTC
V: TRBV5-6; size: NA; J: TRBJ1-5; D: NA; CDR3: CASSLGTGGRSQPQHF; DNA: TGTGCCAGCAGCTTGGGGACCGGGGGGCGCAGCCAGCCCCAGCATTTT
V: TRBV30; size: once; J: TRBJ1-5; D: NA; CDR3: CAWSEAHLNQPQHF; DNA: TGTGCCTGGAGTGAAGCGCACCTTAATCAGCCCCAGCATTTT
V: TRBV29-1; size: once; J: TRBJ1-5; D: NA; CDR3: CSAKGGWDQPQHF; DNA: TGCAGCGCCAAAGGCGGGTGGGATCAGCCCCAGCATTTT
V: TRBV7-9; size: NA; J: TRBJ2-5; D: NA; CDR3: CASAGSQETQYF; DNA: TGTGCCAGCGCAGGTTCGCAAGAGACCCAGTACTTC
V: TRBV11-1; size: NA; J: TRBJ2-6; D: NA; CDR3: CASSPRGQGANVLTF; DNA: TGTGCCAGCAGCCCTCGAGGACAGGGGGCCAACGTCCTGACTTTC
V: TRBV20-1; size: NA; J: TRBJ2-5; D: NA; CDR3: CSTGSGGETQYF; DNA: TGCAGCACAGGGTCAGGTGGAGAGACCCAGTACTTC
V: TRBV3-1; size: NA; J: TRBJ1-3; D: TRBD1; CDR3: CASSKDRGRDTIYF; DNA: TGTGCCAGCAGCAAAGACAGGGGGAGAGACACCATATATTTT
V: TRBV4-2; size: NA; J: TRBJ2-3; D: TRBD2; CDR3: CASSPLTSGGADTQYF; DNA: TGTGCCAGCAGCCCATTGACTAGCGGAGGGGCGGATACGCAGTATTTT
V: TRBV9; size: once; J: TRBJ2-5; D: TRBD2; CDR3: CASSGRPGTSGQETQYF; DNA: TGTGCCAGCAGCGGGAGGCCCGGGACTAGCGGACAAGAGACCCAGTACTTC
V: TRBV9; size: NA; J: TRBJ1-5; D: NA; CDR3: CASSADTNQPQHF; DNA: TGTGCCAGCAGCGCGGACACTAATCAGCCCCAGCATTTT
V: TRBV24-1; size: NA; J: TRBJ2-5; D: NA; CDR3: CATSGGPQETQYF; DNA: TGTGCCACCAGTGGAGGCCCCCAAGAGACCCAGTACTTC
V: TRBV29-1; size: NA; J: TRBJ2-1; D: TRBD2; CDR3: CSVRLAGGPNEQFF; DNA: TGCAGCGTGCGCCTAGCGGGGGGGCCCAATGAGCAGTTCTTC
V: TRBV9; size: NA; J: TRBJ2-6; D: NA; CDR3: CASSVDGAASGANVLTF; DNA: TGTGCCAGCAGCGTAGACGGGGCAGCCTCTGGGGCCAACGTCCTGACTTTC
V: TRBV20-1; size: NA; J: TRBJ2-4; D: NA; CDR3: CSARADLHKNIQYF; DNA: TGCAGTGCTAGAGCCGACTTACACAAAAACATTCAGTACTTC
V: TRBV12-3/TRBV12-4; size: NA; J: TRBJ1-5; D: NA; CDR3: CASSPQGWGNQPQHF; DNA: TGTGCCAGCAGTCCCCAGGGTTGGGGCAATCAGCCCCAGCATTTT
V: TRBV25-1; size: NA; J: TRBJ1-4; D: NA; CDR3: CASSDPPTNEKLFF; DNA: TGTGCCAGCAGTGACCCCCCCACTAATGAAAAACTGTTTTTT
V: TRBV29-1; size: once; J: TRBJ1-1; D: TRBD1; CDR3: CSAGQENTEAFF; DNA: TGCAGCGCCGGACAGGAGAACACTGAAGCTTTCTTT
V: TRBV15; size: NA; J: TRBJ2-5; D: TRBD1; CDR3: CATSRGTGRETQYF; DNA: TGTGCCACCAGCAGGGGGACAGGGCGGGAGACCCAGTACTTC
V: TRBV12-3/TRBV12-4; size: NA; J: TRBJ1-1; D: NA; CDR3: CASSQRAEAFF; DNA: TGTGCCAGCAGTCAAAGGGCTGAAGCTTTCTTT
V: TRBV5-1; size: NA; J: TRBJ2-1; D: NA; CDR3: CASSWMGVTNEQFF; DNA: TGCGCCAGCAGCTGGATGGGTGTGACGAATGAGCAGTTCTTC
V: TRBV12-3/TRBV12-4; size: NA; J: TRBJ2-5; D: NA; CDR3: CASSLDTGQETQYF; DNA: TGTGCCAGCAGTTTAGATACGGGGCAAGAGACCCAGTACTTC
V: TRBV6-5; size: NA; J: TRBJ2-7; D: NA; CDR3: CASSLGQGEQYF; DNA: TGTGCCAGCAGTCTCGGACAAGGCGAGCAGTACTTC
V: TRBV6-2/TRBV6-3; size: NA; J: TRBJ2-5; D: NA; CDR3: CASSEGGETQYF; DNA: TGTGCCAGCAGTGAGGGTGGAGAGACCCAGTACTTC